Listed below are T cell receptor beta chains from one sample, sequenced in a study of blood T cell repertoires in COVID-19. The repertoire was sequenced with immunoSEQ multiplex PCR; TCRdb's copy has only in-frame clones and lacks some. This table holds around 300,000 clones, about 88% found once. Sequenced sample: PBMCs or T cells enriched from blood (not recorded which). The receptors originated from a woman aged 50 to 60 who had recovered from COVID-19. Each CDR3 is given with its conserved first and last residue. Each record gives: clone size, J gene, V gene, D gene, CDR3 DNA, CDR3 protein. A D gene is named only where the DNA matches it firmly. Not every row has a clone size; where given, it reads once, few, many or a size class.

. | TRBJ1-2 | TRBV19 | . | TGTGCCAGTAATAAAGGGGTGGACTATGGCTACACCTTC | CASNKGVDYGYTF
. | TRBJ2-1 | TRBV5-4 | TRBD2 | TGTGCCAGCAGCTTGAGTAGCGGGACTTCCAATGAGCAGTTCTTC | CASSLSSGTSNEQFF
. | TRBJ2-7 | TRBV30 | . | TGTGCCTGGAGTTCAAACGCCGGGACACTCTACGAGCAGTACTTC | CAWSSNAGTLYEQYF
. | TRBJ1-1 | TRBV5-6 | . | TGTGCCAGCAGCTTGGCGGGGAATGAAGCTTTCTTT | CASSLAGNEAFF
. | TRBJ2-1 | TRBV3-1/TRBV3-2 | . | TGTGCCAGCACCGACAGGAGCTCCTACAATGAGCAGTTCTTC | CASTDRSSYNEQFF
. | TRBJ2-1 | TRBV11-2 | . | TGTGCCAGCAGCGGGAGGGGGGGGACCTCCTACAATGAGCAGTTCTTC | CASSGRGGTSYNEQFF
once | TRBJ1-2 | TRBV12-1 | . | TGTGCCAGCAGCTTTGTTAAGGACAGGAACTATGGCTACACCTTC | CASSFVKDRNYGYTF
. | TRBJ1-5 | TRBV12-3/TRBV12-4 | . | TGTGCCAGCAGTATAGCACAGGGCCAGCCCCAGCATTTT | CASSIAQGQPQHF
. | TRBJ2-5 | TRBV7-6 | TRBD2 | TGTGCCAGCAGCTCAACCCCGGGGACTAGCAAGACCCAGTACTTC | CASSSTPGTSKTQYF
. | TRBJ1-4 | TRBV19 | . | TGTGCCAGTAGTACCATAGAAGCAACTAATGAAAAACTGTTTTTT | CASSTIEATNEKLFF
. | TRBJ1-4 | TRBV4-2 | TRBD1 | TGTGCCAGCAGCCCGGACAGGAGAAATGAAAAACTGTTTTTT | CASSPDRRNEKLFF
once | TRBJ2-1 | TRBV2 | TRBD2 | TGTGCCAGCAGGTTAGCGGGAGTCTCGTACAATGAGCAGTTCTTC | CASRLAGVSYNEQFF
once | TRBJ2-3 | TRBV3-1/TRBV3-2 | TRBD1 | TGTGCCAGCAGCCAAGGGTTAGGGGGCAAAGCAGATACGCAGTATTTT | CASSQGLGGKADTQYF
. | TRBJ1-1 | TRBV19 | TRBD1 | TGTGCCAGTATCCCCGGACAGGCGAACACTGAAGCTTTCTTT | CASIPGQANTEAFF
. | TRBJ2-5 | TRBV5-1 | TRBD1 | TGCGCCAGCAGCTTGGGCCCAGGGGGTCGCCAAGAGACCCAGTACTTC | CASSLGPGGRQETQYF
. | TRBJ2-7 | TRBV27 | . | TGTGCCAGCAGTACCCACAGGGACCCCTACGAGCAGTACTTC | CASSTHRDPYEQYF
. | TRBJ2-7 | TRBV14 | TRBD1 | TGTGCCAGCAGCTATAGACAGGGCAACTCCTACGAGCAGTACTTC | CASSYRQGNSYEQYF
. | TRBJ1-1 | TRBV28 | TRBD1 | TGTGCCATACAGGGGATTTGGGGTACTGAAGCTTTCTTT | CAIQGIWGTEAFF
. | TRBJ2-3 | TRBV6-5 | TRBD1 | TGTGCCAGCCTCGATCCCGGGACAGGGACAGATACGCAGTATTTT | CASLDPGTGTDTQYF
. | TRBJ2-7 | TRBV24-1 | . | TGTGCCACCAGTGATTCAGGACAGTCACCCTACGAGCAGTACTTC | CATSDSGQSPYEQYF
. | TRBJ2-1 | TRBV7-2 | TRBD1 | TGTGCCAGCAGCATGAAACAGGGGGTCCCCTACAATGAGCAGTTCTTC | CASSMKQGVPYNEQFF
. | TRBJ2-1 | TRBV6-2/TRBV6-3 | TRBD2 | TGTGCCAGCAGCACGGGGGGCTCCTACAATGAGCAGTTCTTC | CASSTGGSYNEQFF
once | TRBJ2-5 | TRBV6-2/TRBV6-3 | . | TGTGCCAGCAGTTACTCGGGAGCGAATCAAGAGACCCAGTACTTC | CASSYSGANQETQYF
. | TRBJ1-1 | TRBV30 | . | TGTGCCTGGAGACCTACTACAGGGACCGGTAACACTGAAGCTTTCTTT | CAWRPTTGTGNTEAFF
. | TRBJ1-1 | TRBV28 | TRBD1 | TGTGCCAGCAGTTCGCCGGGACAGGGGTTGGCTTTCTTT | CASSSPGQGLAFF
. | TRBJ2-1 | TRBV19 | . | TGTGCCAGTAGTATTCCGGCTAGCTCGATCTTATACAATGAGCAGTTCTTC | CASSIPASSILYNEQFF
. | TRBJ2-7 | TRBV27 | TRBD2 | TGTGCCAGCAGTTTAAAAGGCGGGAGGACGTCCTACGAGCAGTACTTC | CASSLKGGRTSYEQYF
. | TRBJ1-1 | TRBV16 | TRBD1 | TGTGCCAGCAGCCCCAGGGACAGGGGGCCTTTGAACACTGAAGCTTTCTTT | CASSPRDRGPLNTEAFF
. | TRBJ1-5 | TRBV7-8 | . | TGTGCCAGCAGCTTAGCGCTAGGGGGCAATCAGCCCCAGCATTTT | CASSLALGGNQPQHF
. | TRBJ1-6 | TRBV29-1 | . | TGCAGCGAGGGTCAGGCATACTCCTATAATTCACCCCTCCACTTT | CSEGQAYSYNSPLHF
. | TRBJ1-6 | TRBV27 | . | TGTGCCAGCAGTACGAGCTCCTATAATTCACCCCTCCACTTT | CASSTSSYNSPLHF
. | TRBJ1-1 | TRBV5-4 | TRBD1 | TGTGCCAGCAGCACAACTAAACAGGGGCGCACTGAAGCTTTCTTT | CASSTTKQGRTEAFF
. | TRBJ1-5 | TRBV27 | TRBD1 | TGTGCCAGCAGTTTTCGGGGACAGGGGGCCAGTCAGCCCCAGCATTTT | CASSFRGQGASQPQHF
. | TRBJ1-1 | TRBV28 | . | TGTGCCAGCAGTACTGTCAGCAGGGGACAAATGAACACTGAAGCTTTCTTT | CASSTVSRGQMNTEAFF
once | TRBJ1-1 | TRBV30 | . | TGTGCCTGGAGTGGAACAGGGTATGCTGAAGCTTTCTTT | CAWSGTGYAEAFF
. | TRBJ1-4 | TRBV28 | TRBD1 | TGTGCCAGCAGTCAATGGGACAGGGGGGGGTCTAATGAAAAACTGTTTTTT | CASSQWDRGGSNEKLFF
. | TRBJ1-1 | TRBV6-5 | TRBD1 | TGTGCCAGCAGAACCCTTGGGACAGGGTACACTGAAGCTTTCTTT | CASRTLGTGYTEAFF
. | TRBJ2-5 | TRBV9 | . | TGTGCCAGCAGCGCGACAGGACAAGAGACCCAGTACTTC | CASSATGQETQYF
. | TRBJ1-3 | TRBV4-1 | TRBD1 | TGCGCCAGCAGCCCTAGGGGGACAGGGTCAAGTGGAAACACCATATATTTT | CASSPRGTGSSGNTIYF
. | TRBJ1-6 | TRBV20-1 | . | TGCAGTGCTAGGGAGGGGACACCCCTCCACTTT | CSAREGTPLHF
. | TRBJ2-2 | TRBV24-1 | . | TGTGCCACCAGTGGGCAGGGGAACACCGGGGAGCTGTTTTTT | CATSGQGNTGELFF
. | TRBJ2-1 | TRBV5-1 | . | TGCGCCAGCAGCTTGATCGCGAGTCTCATCGACAATGAGCAGTTCTTC | CASSLIASLIDNEQFF
few | TRBJ1-4 | TRBV11-2 | . | TGTGCCAGCAGCATCCAGGGCGCAACTGAAAAACTGTTTTTT | CASSIQGATEKLFF
. | TRBJ1-4 | TRBV30 | TRBD1 | TGTGCCTGGAGTGTAACAGGGGGAGCGGAAAAACTGTTTTTT | CAWSVTGGAEKLFF
. | TRBJ1-6 | TRBV7-9 | . | TGTGCCAGCAGCCAAAATTCCGGAGAAACCCTCCACTTT | CASSQNSGETLHF